This T cell receptor beta chain was documented in a study of identifying expanded T cells in peripheral blood. This CDR3 spans 16 amino acids. Trimming left V 0 bases short and J 4 bases short, with 16 bases between. CDR1 and CDR2 from the germline V gene are LGHNA and YSLEER. Profiling relied on immunoSEQ multiplex PCR, and the TCRdb table lists in-frame clones only, not all of them. The data contain approximately 57,000 clones, over 85% of them seen just once; the ten biggest clones take up roughly 3.5%. The genes are TRBV4-3 and TRBJ2-7; D not resolved. This clonotype was sampled from a person between 18 and 75 years old in good health. The specimen was blood. CDR3 bases: TGCGCCAGCAGCCAAGAGATCAGCCCCACCTTATACGAGCAGTACTTC. Its translation: CASSQEISPTLYEQYF.